This T cell receptor (beta chain) derives from a study of shared clonotypes between healthy human individuals. As for the study in general: The study enrolled a couple of women and a few men aged 18 to 49.

The CDR3 has 15 residues. Germline V gene lookup returns CDR1 SGHAT and CDR2 FQNNGV. Trimming pared 0 bases from V and 8 bases from J, leaving 14 bases between. About this clone itself: Its antigen is as yet unknown.

Broader study findings: Relative to their counterparts shared across all four donors, non-shared clonotypes exhibited diminished generation probabilities. Clonotype sharing across four donors was observed for around 5% of naive CD4 clonotypes.

CD4+ cells underwent separation, giving CD45RA+ naive and CD45RA-negative memory subsets. Clones were read by immunoSEQ multiplex PCR, and TCRdb kept only the in-frame ones, dropping some. The sample holds 950,000 to 1,200,000 clones; approximately 75% are singletons and the top ten take 0.7% to 0.95%. The sequence derives from a man younger than 35 in good health. Some clones in this sample may be carry-over from other donors' samples. Sequenced material: memory CD4+ T cells from PBMCs. The subset: CD45RA-negative fraction. The chain joins TRBV11-2 to TRBJ2-1; no clear D. The CDR3 coding sequence is TGTGCCAGCAGCTTAGAGCTAAGAGGTGGCGATGAGCAGTTCTTC. It specifies CASSLELRGGDEQFF.